Following are 27 T cell receptor beta chains from one sample sequenced in a study of T cell clonotyping in hematopoietic cell transplantation. Data came from immunoSEQ multiplex PCR; TCRdb stores just in-frame clones and leaves some out. The sample lists some 26,000 clones; approximately 82% were seen once. Regarding time point: recipient sample about 28 days before transplant, after cytoreduction. The material sequenced was peripheral blood mononuclear cells, taken before stem cell transplant. The receptors were gathered from a man aged 40-49 years with acute myeloid leukemia. Some clones in this sample may be carry-over from other donors' samples.

This rearrangement joins TRBV4-2 to TRBJ2-2; tentative D call: TRBD2 (6 bases). The CDR3 is 16 residues long. V was pared by 0 bases and J by 1 base, with 9 bases between. Looked up from germline, CDR1 is LGHNA and CDR2 is YNFKEQ. The DNA of the CDR3 is TGTGCCAGCAGCCAAGATCCGGGGGTGAACACCGGGGAGCTGTTTTTT. The encoded protein is CASSQDPGVNTGELFF.

This chain connects TRBV5-1 to TRBJ2-1; tentatively, D is TRBD1 (6 bases). Trimming shortened V by 3 bases and J by 7 bases, and 14 bases separated the two germline ends. The germline CDR1 and CDR2 sequences are SGHRS and YFSETQ. CDR3 length: 14 residues. DNA for the CDR3: TGCGCCAGCAGCTCCCAGGGGATCCTAAATGAGCAGTTCTTC. It translates to CASSSQGILNEQFF. The full variable domain, completed using reference TRBV5-1 and TRBJ2-1, is KAGVTQTPRYLIKTRGQQVTLSCSPISGHRSVSWYQQTPGQGLQFLFEYFSETQRNKGNFPGRFSGRQFSNSRSEMNVSTLELGDSALYLCASSSQGILNEQFFGPGTRLTVL.

The chain combines TRBV28 with TRBJ2-1; possible D gene TRBD1, 6 bases. This CDR3 contains 15 residues. Trimming shortened V by 1 base and J by 5 bases, and 12 bases separated the two germline ends. The germline CDR1 and CDR2 sequences are MDHEN and SYDVKM. CDR3 sequence: CASSLSRTDHNEQFF. In nucleotides, the CDR3 is TGTGCCAGCAGTTTATCCCGGACAGACCACAATGAGCAGTTCTTC.

The chain uses TRBV2 and TRBJ2-3; D gene unclear. V was clipped by 10 bases and J by 9 bases, with 14 bases between them. The CDR3 loop spans 11 amino acids. The germline V gene has CDR1 SNHLY and CDR2 FYNNEI. CDR3 protein: CATKLQDTQYF. The CDR3 coding sequence is TGTGCCACCAAATTGCAGGACACGCAGTATTTT.

The chain combines TRBV6-1 with TRBJ1-1; a possible D gene is TRBD1 (6 bases). The CDR3 is 15 amino acids. The germline V gene has CDR1 MNHNS and CDR2 SASEGT. Trimming pared 3 bases from V and 6 bases from J, leaving 17 bases between. CDR3 loop: CASSETQGAWAEAFF. CDR3 bases: TGTGCCAGCAGTGAGACACAGGGAGCTTGGGCTGAAGCTTTCTTT.

The gene calls are TRBV9 and TRBJ1-4, with D maybe TRBD1 (5 bases). This CDR3 has 14 amino acids. Germline loops: CDR1 SGDLS, CDR2 YYNGEE. V lost 4 bases and J 5 bases, leaving 12 bases between the germline ends. DNA of the CDR3: TGTGCCAGCAGCCAAGGGGCCCTCAATGAAAAACTGTTTTTT. Amino acid sequence: CASSQGALNEKLFF.

V usage is TRBV18 and J usage is TRBJ2-2; 7 bases are shared with TRBD1. The CDR3 is made up of 16 amino acids. The ends lost 1 base at V and 6 bases at J; junction bases unmatched: 8. Germline loops: CDR1 KGHSH, CDR2 LQKENI. The CDR3 reads CASSPRQGRRSGELFF. The CDR3 DNA reads TGTGCCAGCTCACCACGACAGGGTCGGAGGTCCGGGGAGCTGTTTTTT.

The chain has TRBV6-4 and TRBJ2-2; no clear D gene. This CDR3 has 13 residues. Germline V gene data show CDR1 as MRHNA and CDR2 as SNTAGT. Trimming left V 3 bases short and J 2 bases short, with 4 bases between. CDR3 coding DNA: TGTGCCAGCAGTGAGACAAACACCGGGGAGCTGTTTTTT. Residues: CASSETNTGELFF.

V and J are TRBV28 and TRBJ1-5, with D possibly matching TRBD1 (5 bases). This CDR3 is built from 19 residues. Trimming removed 1 base at V and 1 base at J, with 20 bases between. Germline V CDR1 and CDR2: MDHEN, SYDVKM. The CDR3 DNA reads as TGTGCCAGCAGTTTATTGTCATCAGGGCTCCTTGGGAGCAATCAGCCCCAGCATTTT. Amino acid sequence: CASSLLSSGLLGSNQPQHF.

The rearrangement uses TRBV5-4 and TRBJ2-2, with a weak D call TRBD2 (5 bases). The CDR3 loop spans 14 amino acids. V lost 0 bases to trimming and J lost 5 bases, with 8 bases between them. The germline CDR1 and CDR2 sequences are SGHNT and YYREEE (reference sequence). This CDR3 reads CASSLVGGTGELFF. The CDR3 coding sequence is TGTGCCAGCAGCTTGGTGGGCGGGACCGGGGAGCTGTTTTTT. Drawing the rest from reference TRBV5-4 and TRBJ2-2, the complete variable domain is ETGVTQSPTHLIKTRGQQVTLRCSSQSGHNTVSWYQQALGQGPQFIFQYYREEENGRGNFPPRFSGLQFPNYSSELNVNALELDDSALYLCASSLVGGTGELFFGEGSRLTVL.

In its sample, this clone was seen once. The gene calls are TRBV7-9 and TRBJ2-7, with 9 positions matching TRBD1. J gave up 2 bases and V 5 bases, and 7 bases lay outside the gene matches. Germline V CDR1 and CDR2: SEHNR, FQNEAQ (reference sequence). The CDR3 has 15 residues. The CDR3 here is CASSKGTGQTYEQYF. CDR3 coding DNA: TGTGCCAGCAGCAAAGGGACAGGGCAAACCTACGAGCAGTACTTC.

The rearrangement uses TRBV13 and TRBJ1-2; 9 nucleotides match TRBD1. Germline-derived CDR1 and CDR2 are PRHDT and FYEKMQ (reference sequence). V lost 5 bases, J lost 5 bases, and 12 bases stayed unmatched. The CDR3 runs 16 residues. The chain's CDR3 is CASSLDRGRSPYGYTF. The DNA of the CDR3 is TGTGCCAGCAGCCTGGACAGGGGACGCTCACCGTATGGCTACACCTTC.

This chain joins TRBV28 and TRBJ2-1; maybe TRBD1 (6 bases). CDR1 and CDR2 from the germline V gene are MDHEN and SYDVKM. Trimming removed 5 bases from V and 4 bases from J, with 9 bases in between. This CDR3 is 13 amino acids long. The CDR3 coding sequence is TGTGCCAGCAGTCACACAGGGTACAATGAGCAGTTCTTC. Translation: CASSHTGYNEQFF.

The chain carries TRBV11-2 and TRBJ2-5; 16 bases match TRBD2. V lost 5 bases, J lost 6 bases, and 12 bases stayed unmatched. The CDR3 is 18 residues long. Per the germline V gene, CDR1 is SGHAT and CDR2 is FQNNGV. Here the CDR3 DNA reads TGTGCCAGCAGCCCGGGACTAGCGGGGGGGCCTGCAATGAAGACCCAGTACTTC. This gives the protein CASSPGLAGGPAMKTQYF.

This clone was seen just once. The CDR3 DNA reads as TGTGCCAGCAGTTTAGCGCCCCTCACAGGGTGGGGGTTCGAGACCCAGTACTTC. Translating gives CASSLAPLTGWGFETQYF. The J gene is TRBJ2-5, the V gene TRBV27; TRBD1 is a possible D gene (6 bases). The CDR3 contains 18 residues. The V gene lost 2 bases and the J gene lost 5 bases, with 24 bases spanning the gap. The germline V gene encodes CDR1 MNHEY and CDR2 SMNVEV (reference sequence).

The chain links TRBV30 to TRBJ2-1; TRBD2 agrees at 15 bases. The CDR3 covers 15 residues. Germline values: CDR1 GTSNPN, CDR2 SVGIG (reference sequence). J lost 13 bases, V lost 2 bases, and 9 bases had no gene match. The CDR3 loop reads CAWSRTSGRAVPQFF. DNA for the CDR3: TGTGCCTGGAGTAGGACTAGCGGGAGGGCCGTTCCCCAGTTCTTC.

V is TRBV14 and J is TRBJ2-7, with D perhaps TRBD2 (6 bases). This CDR3 comprises 11 residues. Germline CDR1 SGHDN, CDR2 FVKESK. V was clipped by 3 bases and J by 6 bases, with 6 bases between them. CDR3 nucleotide sequence: TGTGCCAGCAGCCAGGGGGGCGAGCAGTACTTC. This translates into CASSQGGEQYF.

The chain couples TRBV6-6 to TRBJ2-5, with D tentatively TRBD1 (6 bases). Germline V gives CDR1 MNHNY, CDR2 SVGAGI (reference sequence). The CDR3 has 14 residues. V was clipped by 8 bases and J by 1 base, with 14 bases between them. The CDR3 DNA is TGTGCCAGCCGACTGGGGGCCCTCCAAGAGACCCAGTACTTC. Protein product: CASRLGALQETQYF.

The rearrangement uses TRBV7-8 and TRBJ1-5; 7 nucleotides agree with TRBD1. This CDR3 has 17 amino acids. CDR1 and CDR2 (germline): SGHVS, FQNEAQ. The V and J ends lost 6 bases and 0 bases, in that order; junction bases with no gene match: 11. The CDR3 sequence is CASRPDRATYSNQPQHF. In DNA, the CDR3 is TGTGCCAGCAGACCAGACAGGGCCACATATAGCAATCAGCCCCAGCATTTT.

The gene calls are TRBV30 and TRBJ2-3; D is possibly TRBD2 (5 bases). The V gene's germline CDR1 is GTSNPN and CDR2 SVGIG (reference sequence). This CDR3 spans 14 amino acids. V lost 7 bases, J lost 2 bases, and 16 bases lay in between. CDR3 region: CALGRAENTDTQYF. Here the CDR3 DNA reads TGTGCCTTAGGGAGAGCTGAAAACACAGATACGCAGTATTTT.

This chain connects TRBV7-2 to TRBJ2-7; TRBD1 aligns across 7 bases. Germline CDR1 and CDR2: SGHTA and FQGNSA. After removal of 5 bases from V and 9 bases from J, the junction contained 13 bases not matched to a gene. This CDR3 spans 14 amino acids. CDR3 coding DNA: TGTGCCAGCAGCCTGGGGACAGTACCTTTAGGGCAGTACTTC. It yields the protein CASSLGTVPLGQYF.

This chain joins TRBV6-1 and TRBJ2-5; D may be TRBD2 (5 bases). Germline V gene data show CDR1 as MNHNS and CDR2 as SASEGT. CDR3 length: 15 residues. V lost 4 bases, J lost 5 bases, and 17 bases lay in between. The CDR3 region is CASSAGSGTGETQYF. The DNA of the CDR3 is TGTGCCAGCAGTGCGGGGTCGGGCACGGGGGAGACCCAGTACTTC.

The chain has TRBV2 and TRBJ1-2, with D possibly TRBD1 on 5 matching bases. There are 15 residues in the CDR3. CDR1 is SNHLY and CDR2 is FYNNEI in the germline V gene. The V gene lost 4 bases and the J gene lost 2 bases, with 14 bases spanning the gap. The CDR3, as DNA: TGTGCCAGCAGTGCTGAAGGGGCGCCCAACTATGGCTACACCTTC. Residues: CASSAEGAPNYGYTF.

The chain uses TRBV10-3 and TRBJ2-7; D uncertain. Trimming removed 3 bases from V and 2 bases from J, with 11 bases in between. This CDR3 is built from 14 residues. From germline, CDR1 is ENHRY and CDR2 SYGVKD. CDR3 loop: CAISDFGKPYEQYF. Written as DNA, the CDR3 is TGTGCCATCAGTGATTTTGGGAAACCCTACGAGCAGTACTTC.

This chain's CDR3 is CASSFTRGPSRAYEQYF. DNA of the CDR3: TGTGCCAGCAGCTTCACCCGGGGGCCTAGTAGGGCCTACGAGCAGTACTTC. The V call is TRBV11-3, the J call TRBJ2-7; the D gene could be TRBD1 or TRBD2 (6 bases each). This CDR3 has 17 residues. V was pared by 3 bases and J by 2 bases, with 20 bases between. In germline, CDR1 is SGHNT, CDR2 YENEEA.

The rearrangement uses TRBV5-8 and TRBJ2-7, with 7 nucleotides matching TRBD2. V lost 5 bases to trimming and J lost 1 base; unmatched junction nucleotides: 9. The CDR3 has 15 amino acids. Germline assignment: CDR1 SGHTS and CDR2 YDEGEE. DNA of the CDR3: TGTGCCAGCAGACGGGGGAGGGGCGGTTCCTACGAGCAGTACTTC. It codes for CASRRGRGGSYEQYF.

The chain combines TRBV11-3 with TRBJ2-1; D may be TRBD1 (6 bases). The germline gives CDR1 SGHNT, CDR2 YENEEA. The V gene lost 4 bases and the J gene lost 3 bases, with 22 bases spanning the gap. The CDR3 has 18 residues. CDR3 DNA: TGTGCCAGCAGCTCCAGAAGGGCTGGGGGCCGAAACTACAATGAGCAGTTCTTC. This codes for CASSSRRAGGRNYNEQFF.